One sample yielded the 21 T cell receptor beta chains listed below, sequenced in a study of blood T cells in healthy people across ages. PCR was performed a second time for about 7 to 11 cycles using a sample-barcoded 5' primer and a J-beta primer mix. TCRdb itself ran the 5' RACE reads through MiXCR, one entry per CDR3 protein. Counted here are 1.5 million to 2 million distinct CDR3 sequences, about 39% occurring once; the ten biggest clones make up 20% to 25%. Sequenced input: blood. These receptors originate from a human donor in good health.

This clonotype has only a few counts. V and J are TRBV24-1 and TRBJ2-1; no firm D call. This CDR3 contains 13 residues. Looked up from germline, CDR1 is KGHDR and CDR2 is SFDVKD. Trimming removed 1 base at V and 8 bases at J, with 8 bases between. In DNA form, the CDR3 reads TGTGCCACCAGTGATTTTGGGCGGCATGAGCAGTTCTTC. This sequence encodes CATSDFGRHEQFF.

The V and J genes are TRBV6-2 or TRBV6-3 and TRBJ1-5; 8 bases match TRBD1. Germline loops: CDR1 MNHEY, CDR2 SVGEGT. The CDR3 runs to 15 residues. The V gene end was trimmed by 6 bases and the J gene end by 6 bases; junction bases not matched to a gene: 10. CDR3 in amino acids: CASSLRQGRGQPQHF. In DNA form, the CDR3 reads TGTGCCAGCAGCCTACGACAGGGGCGAGGTCAGCCCCAGCATTTT.

This clonotype was counted only a few times. CDR3 sequence: CASREGQGRNEQYF. The DNA for the CDR3 is TGTGCCAGCAGAGAGGGACAGGGGAGGAACGAGCAGTACTTC. The chain recombines TRBV12-3 or TRBV12-4 with TRBJ2-7; 10 nucleotides match TRBD1. This CDR3 contains 14 residues. Trimming removed 6 bases from V and 5 bases from J; junction bases left unmatched: 7.

The chain joins TRBV6-2 or TRBV6-3 to TRBJ2-3, with a possible D match to TRBD1 (6 bases). Trimming took off 5 bases at V and 1 base at J, with 13 bases between the two ends. CDR1 MNHEY and CDR2 SVGEGT come from the germline V gene. CDR3 length equals 15 residues. CDR3 DNA: TGTGCCAGCAGTAATGGCGCAGGGGGCACAGATACGCAGTATTTT. Its protein product is CASSNGAGGTDTQYF.

Many counts were recorded for this clonotype. The chain recombines TRBV11-1 with TRBJ2-3, with unresolved D. Trimming left V 1 base short and J 5 bases short, with 7 bases between. The CDR3 loop spans 13 amino acids. The V gene's germline CDR1 is SGHAT and CDR2 FQDESV (reference sequence). The CDR3 region is CASSLGWLDTQYF. CDR3 in DNA: TGTGCCAGCAGCTTAGGATGGTTAGATACGCAGTATTTT.

The chain uses TRBV12-5 and TRBJ2-1; perhaps TRBD2 as D (5 bases). This CDR3 is built from 17 residues. The ends were cut back, 0 bases at V and 5 bases at J, with 17 bases in the middle. Germline values: CDR1 LGHNT, CDR2 FRNRAP. CDR3 nucleotides: TGTGCTAGTGGTTTGGTACTAGGACCGAAGAAAAACAATGAGCAGTTCTTC. It encodes CASGLVLGPKKNNEQFF.

To note about this clonotype: The junction shows a germline mismatch at one end, possibly a read error. The J gene is TRBJ2-3, the V gene TRBV5-1; 11 nucleotides match TRBD2. The germline CDR1 and CDR2 sequences are SGHRS and YFSETQ. The CDR3 is made up of 16 amino acids. In DNA form, the CDR3 reads TGCGCCAGCAGCTCCCGACTAGCGGGGACAACAGATGCGCAGTATTTT. Translating gives CASSSRLAGTTDAQYF.

J is TRBJ1-2 and V is TRBV29-1, with D perhaps TRBD1 (6 bases). Trimming stripped 5 bases from V and 4 bases from J, with 8 bases between. This CDR3 spans 11 amino acids. Germline-derived CDR1 and CDR2 are SQVTM and ANQGSEA. CDR3 residues: CSVLRGYGYTF. The CDR3, as DNA: TGCAGCGTTCTCAGGGGCTATGGCTACACCTTC.

The genes are TRBV9 and TRBJ2-5, with a possible D match to TRBD2 (5 bases). Trimming removed 3 bases from V and 3 bases from J, with 12 bases in between. CDR3 length equals 14 residues. Germline CDR1 SGDLS, CDR2 YYNGEE. In DNA form, the CDR3 reads TGTGCCAGCAGCGCCCAAGGGAGAGAAGAGACCCAGTACTTC. Amino acid sequence: CASSAQGREETQYF.

This clonotype was seen a single time. One end of the junction fails to match germline, which may point to a read error. The rearrangement uses TRBV6-5 and TRBJ2-1; D might be TRBD1 or TRBD2, each matching 5 bases. Germline loops: CDR1 MNHEY, CDR2 SVGAGI. The CDR3 runs to 14 residues. The CDR3 here is CASSWGTSCNEQFF. Written as DNA, the CDR3 is TGTGCCAGCAGTTGGGGGACCTCCTGCAATGAGCAGTTCTTC.

The rearrangement uses TRBV9 and TRBJ1-5; D not resolved. With 2 bases removed from V and 4 bases from J, the gap between germline ends came to 10 bases. This CDR3 has 14 residues. Per the germline V gene, CDR1 is SGDLS and CDR2 is YYNGEE. CDR3 DNA sequence: TGTGCCAGCAGCGTCGGTTGGGGTAATCAGCCCCAGCATTTT. It specifies CASSVGWGNQPQHF.

The sample holds a few counts of this clonotype. The J gene is TRBJ2-3, the V gene TRBV5-1; D is possibly TRBD1 or TRBD2 (5 bases each). Trimming took 2 bases from V and 3 from J, leaving 13 bases between them. CDR3 length: 15 residues. From germline, CDR1 is SGHRS and CDR2 YFSETQ. Here the CDR3 reads CASSFLLRETDTQYF. In nucleotides, the CDR3 is TGCGCCAGCAGCTTCCTCCTCAGGGAGACAGATACGCAGTATTTT.

J is TRBJ2-1 and V is TRBV7-2; 14 bases are a match to TRBD2. The J segment lost 8 bases and the V segment lost 4 bases, leaving 4 bases of the junction unmatched. Germline V lookup: CDR1 SGHTA, CDR2 FQGNSA. The length of the CDR3 is 15 residues. The DNA of the CDR3 is TGTGCCAGCAGCTCCGGACTAGCGGGGGGATATGAGCAGTTCTTC. Encoded protein: CASSSGLAGGYEQFF.

This clonotype has a count of ten or more. The chain is built from TRBV29-1 and TRBJ2-3, with 10 bases that match TRBD2. Germline CDR1 and CDR2: SQVTM and ANQGSEA. The CDR3 is made up of 14 amino acids. Trimming took 4 bases from V and 3 from J; bases not matched to a gene: 4. DNA for the CDR3: TGCAGCGTTGCTAGCGGGGGTGTTACAGATACGCAGTATTTT. Translation: CSVASGGVTDTQYF.

This chain joins TRBV12-3 or TRBV12-4 and TRBJ2-2; D not certain. The CDR3 has 16 residues. V shed 3 bases and J shed 0 bases, with 11 bases lying between them. The chain's CDR3 is CASSLGLPSNTGELFF. The CDR3 DNA sequence: TGTGCCAGCAGTTTGGGTCTTCCTTCGAACACCGGGGAGCTGTTTTTT.

This clonotype has only a few counts. The chain combines TRBV7-3 with TRBJ1-1; D perhaps matches TRBD1 (5 bases). V dropped 5 bases and J dropped 3 bases, with 13 bases sitting between them. The CDR3 contains 14 residues. Germline loops: CDR1 SGHTA, CDR2 FQGTGA. The CDR3 loop reads CASSQQGVHTEAFF. The DNA of the CDR3 is TGTGCCAGCAGCCAGCAAGGGGTGCACACTGAAGCTTTCTTT.

CDR3 nucleotides: TGCAGTGCTAGTCGGGACGGGTCCTACGAGCAGTACTTC. It yields the protein CSASRDGSYEQYF. V gene TRBV20-1 combines with J gene TRBJ2-7; D may correspond to TRBD1 or TRBD2 (5 bases each). Germline assignment: CDR1 DFQATT and CDR2 SNEGSKA (reference sequence). V was shortened by 3 bases and J by 1 base, with 10 bases between the two germline ends. This CDR3 region has 13 residues.

This chain links TRBV14 with TRBJ1-2; D gene unclear. This CDR3 has 12 residues. V lost 2 bases and J lost 3, with 4 bases in between. From germline, CDR1 is SGHDN and CDR2 FVKESK. The CDR3 coding sequence is TGTGCCAGCAGCCAATTCGACTATGGCTACACCTTC. This gives the protein CASSQFDYGYTF.

The rearrangement uses TRBV5-5 and TRBJ2-2; tentatively, D is TRBD1 or TRBD2 (5 bases each). Trimming removed 4 bases from V and 9 bases from J, with 22 bases in between. CDR1 and CDR2 (germline): SGHKS, YYEKEE (reference sequence). This CDR3 has 16 amino acids. This chain's CDR3 is CASSPGIGARTRELFF. CDR3 nucleotide sequence: TGTGCCAGCAGCCCCGGGATAGGGGCTCGTACCAGGGAGCTGTTTTTT.

The table lists this clonotype with a few counts. The chain employs TRBV28 and TRBJ2-1, with D possibly being TRBD2 (5 bases). The V and J ends lost 9 bases and 0 bases respectively, with 15 bases between them. Germline CDR1 is MDHEN and CDR2 is SYDVKM. This CDR3 spans 15 amino acids. The CDR3 DNA is TGTGCCAGTAGTCCTCCTCGGGGCTCCTACAATGAGCAGTTCTTC. It specifies CASSPPRGSYNEQFF.

This clonotype was picked up a small number of times. This rearrangement joins TRBV18 to TRBJ1-1; a weak D match, TRBD1 (5 bases). Trimming stripped 3 bases from V and 6 bases from J, with 11 bases between. The germline CDR1 and CDR2 sequences are KGHSH and LQKENI. CDR3 length equals 13 residues. Here the CDR3 DNA reads TGTGCCAGCTCACCGTGGGGGTCTGCTGAAGCTTTCTTT. Its translation: CASSPWGSAEAFF.